In this sample, the clone carrying this TCR beta chain turned up a few times. This entry belongs to a study of blood T cell repertoires in COVID-19. Adults between roughly 18 and 95 years of age took part from more than 20 US areas. In assigning cohorts, the study relied on participant-reported clinical history. TCRdb keeps only in-frame clones here, not all; method: immunoSEQ multiplex PCR. The data hold 200,000 to 250,000 clones, with nearly 90% observed a single time. Trimming left V 0 bases short and J 4 bases short, with 3 bases between. Germline V gene data show CDR1 as LGHNA and CDR2 as YNFKEQ. This CDR3 comprises 12 residues.

V and J are TRBV4-2 and TRBJ1-2; D is ambiguous. The sample comprised PBMCs or T cells enriched from blood (not recorded which). This clonotype was sampled from a man aged 30 to 39 who had recovered from COVID-19. The CDR3 DNA is TGTGCCAGCAGCCAAGACAGCTATGGCTACACCTTC. Translation gives CASSQDSYGYTF.